This T cell receptor (beta chain) was identified in a study of shared clonotypes between healthy human individuals (dated by TCRdb to the early 2020s). In terms of the full investigation: Three men and a couple of women, aged 18 to 49 years, made up the cohort. Different laboratories and diverse techniques were used to prepare libraries and sequence TCR repertoires, to increase sequencing depth and limit assay-specific biases. Per donor, three plates each were used for CD4 naive and CD4 memory, two for CD8 naive, and one for CD8 memory. To estimate repertoire size and how much clonotype sharing occurs between individuals, the study deeply sequenced the blood TCR repertoires of several healthy adults. Leukapheresis yielded between about 0.94 and 9 billion PBMCs per donor.

The donors were healthy, HIV-negative adults who had no recently reported acute infections or vaccinations. All donors were Caucasian adults living in Nashville, Tennessee, USA. Magnetic negative selection was used to enrich CD4+ T cells, after which naive cells were positively selected on CD45RA and the negative fraction became the memory subset. After blood collection by leukapheresis, PBMCs were isolated using Ficoll-Histopaque density gradient centrifugation and then cryopreserved in the vapor phase of liquid nitrogen. Analytical flow cytometry was used to check the purity and quantity of every magnetically sorted T cell population. Genomic DNA was isolated from each sorted fraction and quantified by UV absorbance on a Nanodrop 2000c. From the germline V gene, CDR1 is SGHRS and CDR2 is YFSETQ. The CDR3 goes from the cysteine to the phenylalanine over 15 residues. The DNA shown is the 45-base CDR3, in frame from base 1. Clipping removes 4 bases from V and 4 bases from J, with 6 as the unmatched junction base count.

In regard to this clone: Its antigen has not been determined. No quality values exist for individual bases; no much larger clone is one base distant.

On the study overall, not on this receptor specifically: Rarefaction of sorted-subset datasets indicated incomplete sequencing despite the large sequencing depth. Based on pairwise subsampling, the degree of clonotype sharing among donors was expected to be affected by sequencing depth. When a few donors were compared, the shared fraction of clonotypes was about 5.5% for naive CD4, around 3.5% for naive CD8, 2.3% for memory CD4, and 0.4% for memory CD8. Naive subsets generally had larger estimated clonotype richness than memory subsets. Because the study included only a small number of donors, the genetic and exposure-history diversity represented was limited. Compared with non-shared clonotypes, clonotypes shared by all four sorted-subset donors had higher generation probabilities. Only blood was sampled, and tissue TCR repertoires likely differ from those in blood.

TCR CDR3 regions were amplified from genomic DNA by multiplex PCR using the deep immunoSEQ assay. Extracted genomic DNA from each cell subset was spread evenly across all wells of several immunoSEQ 96-well plates, with each plate serving as a replicate. Each replicate PCR for sorted subsets received about 200 ng genomic DNA, equal to about 30,000 T cell genomes. The purified libraries were quantified using a Qubit 3.0 fluorometer, sized with a Bioanalyzer 2100, and then quantified again using the KAPA Library Quantification kit. Every immunoSEQ 96-well plate was sequenced on a dedicated single-read 150-cycle Illumina NextSeq 550 flow cell. Per the original workflow: Because the immunoSEQ output held only junctional sequences and lacked quality scores, the filtering could not match the filtering applied to full-length reads. To assign V/J genes and CDR3, sequences were annotated using PyIR, a Python wrapper for IgBLAST v1.9, with IMGT germline references. Reads with weak V/J assignments (E-value above 1e-6), missing CDR3, stop codons, out-of-frame junctions, or ambiguous translated residues were removed. V3J clonotypes were defined by identical inferred V gene, J gene, and CDR3 amino acid sequence. Percentage overlap between repertoires was calculated by dividing the number of shared unique clonotypes by the size of the smaller repertoire. Richness of each repertoire was evaluated using RTK rarefaction, the Chao1 estimator, and Recon v2.1 estimates of unobserved clonotypes. OLGA was used to compute generation probabilities for all TCRbeta clonotypes that the gDNA method yielded from a handful of donors. Not all clones reach the TCRdb copy of this immuneACCESS table, which keeps in-frame sequences only. Checked studies attribute under half of the gap to unresolved V genes and leave the rest unexplained. V, J and clone size were drawn from that table, and D and trimming were deduced from the DNA. This sample lists millions of clones; approximately 94% were detected once. The biggest ten clones account for 0.11% to 0.15% of the sample.

The TCR sequence derives from a man aged 18 to 30 in good health. Sequenced sample: naive CD4+ T cells sorted from blood. The meaning of the sample's cell subset or site label: CD45RA+ positively selected. The chain links TRBV5-1 with TRBJ1-2, with 11 middle bases fitting TRBD1. The bases read TGCGCCAGCAGCGGACAGGGGGCGCAGGGCTATGGCTACACCTTC. Its coded protein is CASSGQGAQGYGYTF.